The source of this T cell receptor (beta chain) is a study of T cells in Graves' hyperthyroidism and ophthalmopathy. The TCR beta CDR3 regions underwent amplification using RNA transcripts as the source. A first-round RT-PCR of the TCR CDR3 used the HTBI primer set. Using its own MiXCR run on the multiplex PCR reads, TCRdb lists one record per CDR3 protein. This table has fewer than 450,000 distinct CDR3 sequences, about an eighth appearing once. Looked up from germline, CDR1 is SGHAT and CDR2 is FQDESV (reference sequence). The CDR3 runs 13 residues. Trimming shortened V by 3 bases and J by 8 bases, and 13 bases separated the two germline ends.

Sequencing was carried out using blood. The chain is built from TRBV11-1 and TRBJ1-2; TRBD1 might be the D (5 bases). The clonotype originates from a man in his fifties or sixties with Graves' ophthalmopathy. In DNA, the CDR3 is TGTGCCAGCAGCTTGGAAGGGGTGGAAGGCTACACCTTC. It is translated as CASSLEGVEGYTF.